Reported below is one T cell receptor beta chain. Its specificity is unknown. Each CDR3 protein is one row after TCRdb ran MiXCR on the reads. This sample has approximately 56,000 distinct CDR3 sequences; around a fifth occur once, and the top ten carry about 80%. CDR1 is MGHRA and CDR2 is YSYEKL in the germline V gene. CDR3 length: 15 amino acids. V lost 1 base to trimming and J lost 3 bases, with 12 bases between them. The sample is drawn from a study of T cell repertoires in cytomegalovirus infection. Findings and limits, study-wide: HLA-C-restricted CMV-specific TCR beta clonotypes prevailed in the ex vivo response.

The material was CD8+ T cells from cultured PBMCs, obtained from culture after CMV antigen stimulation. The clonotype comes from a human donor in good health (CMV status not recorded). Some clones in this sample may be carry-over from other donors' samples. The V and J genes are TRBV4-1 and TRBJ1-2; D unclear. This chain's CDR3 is CASSQGLGIDYGYTF. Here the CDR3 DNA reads TGCGCCAGCAGCCAAGGGCTGGGGATCGACTATGGCTACACCTTC.